A single sample is the source of the 27 T cell receptor beta chains below, sequenced in a study of read filtering for tumor transcriptome and immune sequencing. This library used roughly 400 ng RNA and molecular barcoded adaptors spanning alpha/delta and beta/gamma chains. TCRdb itself ran the reads through MiXCR, one entry per CDR3 protein. The table shows more than 100,000 distinct CDR3 sequences, with 13% occurring only once. Sample: a population of CD138-negative cells sorted from bone marrow. The receptor source for this set is a donor aged 40 or older with multiple myeloma.

This clonotype has at least ten counts. The chain employs TRBV4-1 and TRBJ1-1; D perhaps matches TRBD1 (6 bases). Germline CDR1 reads MGHRA; CDR2 reads YSYEKL. The V end lost 4 bases, the J end lost 5 bases, and 14 bases lay between the germline ends. CDR3 length equals 14 residues. The CDR3 reads CASSRQTGQTEAFF. As DNA, the CDR3 is TGCGCCAGCAGCCGCCAAACCGGACAGACTGAAGCTTTCTTT.

This clonotype was seen ten or more times. In nucleotides, the CDR3 is TGTGCCAGCAGTCAAGCGGGACCCGCTAACTATGGCTACACCTTC. Amino acid sequence: CASSQAGPANYGYTF. The rearrangement uses TRBV28 and TRBJ1-2; tentative D call: TRBD1 (5 bases). Germline loops: CDR1 MDHEN, CDR2 SYDVKM. The CDR3 runs 15 residues. Trimming shortened V by 5 bases and J by 0 bases, and 13 bases separated the two germline ends.

This clonotype occurred many times. This chain connects TRBV20-1 to TRBJ1-1; possible D gene TRBD1, 5 bases. The germline V gene encodes CDR1 DFQATT and CDR2 SNEGSKA (reference sequence). CDR3 size: 13 residues. Trimming stripped 6 bases from V and 2 bases from J, with 13 bases between. CDR3 sequence (DNA): TGCAGTGCCCCGGGACCCAGAAACACTGAAGCTTTCTTT. It encodes CSAPGPRNTEAFF.

This clonotype was seen more than once but under ten times. CDR3 loop: CASSDLSADQPQHF. Written as DNA, the CDR3 is TGTGCCAGCAGTGATCTATCCGCCGATCAGCCCCAGCATTTT. The J gene is TRBJ1-5, the V gene TRBV2; D gene uncertain. The CDR3 is 14 amino acids. CDR1 and CDR2 (germline): SNHLY, FYNNEI. V lost 3 bases and J 5 bases, leaving 11 bases between the germline ends.

This clonotype has ten or more counts. The rearrangement joins TRBV6-1 to TRBJ1-2; D ambiguous. Per the germline V gene, CDR1 is MNHNS and CDR2 is SASEGT. The CDR3 is 12 amino acids. Between the trimmed V and J ends, which lost 7 bases and 5 bases, there was a span of 11 bases. CDR3 in DNA: TGTGCCAGCACCACAGAGATTTATGGCTACACCTTC. Residues: CASTTEIYGYTF.

In regard to this clonotype: A much larger clonotype is one base distant, so this may be a read error. This chain uses TRBV28 with TRBJ1-5; 8 positions agree with TRBD1. The germline V gene encodes CDR1 MDHEN and CDR2 SYDVKM. The CDR3 is made up of 14 amino acids. CDR3 protein: CTSSSGQGNQPQHF. The CDR3 bases are TGTACCAGCAGCTCGGGACAGGGCAATCAGCCCCAGCATTTT.

A note on this clonotype: This sequence may be a read error, since a much larger clone differs from it by one base. This chain uses TRBV7-9 with TRBJ1-2; perhaps TRBD1 as D (5 bases). This CDR3 contains 13 residues. Germline V gives CDR1 SEHNR, CDR2 FQNEAQ (reference sequence). In DNA form, the CDR3 reads TGTGCCAGCAGGGGGGGGAACAACTATAGCTACACCTTC. Its protein product is CASRGGNNYSYTF.

This clonotype came up many times. The genes are TRBV7-2 and TRBJ2-2; no clear D gene. Germline V CDR1 and CDR2: SGHTA, FQGNSA. V dropped 1 base and J dropped 1 base, with 7 bases sitting between them. The CDR3 is 15 amino acids. CDR3 protein: CASSLVTVNTGELFF. CDR3 sequence (DNA): TGTGCCAGCAGCTTAGTGACTGTGAACACCGGGGAGCTGTTTTTT.

The chain is built from TRBV4-1 and TRBJ2-2; the D gene is possibly TRBD1 (5 bases). This CDR3 region has 11 residues. Germline V gene sequence: CDR1 MGHRA, CDR2 YSYEKL. V lost 8 bases to trimming and J lost 14 bases, with 15 bases between them. CDR3 loop: CASANRQHLFF. The CDR3, as DNA: TGCGCCAGCGCAAATAGACAGCACCTGTTTTTT.

This clonotype came up many times. The gene calls are TRBV3-1 and TRBJ2-1; D remains unclear. V shed 7 bases and J shed 4 bases, with 14 bases lying between them. The germline V gene has CDR1 LGHDT and CDR2 YNNKEL (reference sequence). This CDR3 is 14 amino acids long. The CDR3: CASTHLARYNEQFF. CDR3 coding DNA: TGTGCCAGCACCCATCTCGCCCGTTACAATGAGCAGTTCTTC.

This clonotype was recorded many times. The genes are TRBV7-2 and TRBJ2-2, with D possibly matching TRBD1 (7 bases). Germline-derived CDR1 and CDR2 are SGHTA and FQGNSA. V lost 3 bases to trimming and J lost 4 bases, with 12 bases between them. This CDR3 is 15 amino acids long. In DNA form, the CDR3 reads TGTGCCAGCAGCTTCAGACAGGGAGGCACCGGGGAGCTGTTTTTT. It specifies CASSFRQGGTGELFF.

There are many counts of this clonotype. This sequence joins TRBV11-2 and TRBJ1-1; the match to TRBD1 covers 7 bases. Germline lookup yields CDR1 SGHAT and CDR2 FQNNGV. Unmatched junction bases numbered 7, after V lost 4 bases and J lost 8 bases. This CDR3 contains 13 residues. Written as DNA, the CDR3 is TGTGCCAGCAGCTCTGGTCGGGACAGAGAAGCTTTCTTT. Its protein is CASSSGRDREAFF. Full variable domain (rest looked up from reference TRBV11-2 and TRBJ1-1): EAGVAQSPRYKIIEKRQSVAFWCNPISGHATLYWYQQILGQGPKLLIQFQNNGVVDDSQLPKDRFSAERLKGVDSTLKIQPAKLEDSAVYLCASSSGRDREAFFGQGTRLTVV.

Concerning this clonotype: A much more abundant neighbour one base away suggests this may be a read error. The CDR3 DNA follows: TGCGCCAGCAGCTTGGCCGGGGTAGTCAATCAGACCCAGCATTTT. It is translated as CASSLAGVVNQTQHF. The chain couples TRBV5-1 to TRBJ1-5; D is uncertain. CDR1 is SGHRS, CDR2 YFSETQ, per germline. The CDR3 covers 15 residues.

This clonotype was recorded at least ten times. The V and J genes are TRBV7-3 and TRBJ1-2, with TRBD1 as a possible D gene (5 bases). Germline V CDR1 and CDR2: SGHTA, FQGTGA. This CDR3 has 15 residues. V was cut by 4 bases and J by 2 bases, with 14 bases left in between. The CDR3 reads CASSSQGPPNYGYTF. Here the CDR3 DNA reads TGTGCCAGCAGCTCTCAGGGCCCCCCGAACTATGGCTACACCTTC.

This clonotype was seen ten or more times. This rearrangement joins TRBV6-6 to TRBJ2-3; 14 positions agree with TRBD2. The germline V gene has CDR1 MNHNY and CDR2 SVGAGI (reference sequence). The junction had 11 bases not matched to a gene; V was cut back by 6 bases and J by 6 bases. The CDR3 has 17 amino acids. This CDR3 is CASSLGTSGSGRDTQYF. CDR3 DNA: TGTGCCAGCAGCCTTGGGACTAGCGGGAGCGGGCGGGATACGCAGTATTTT.

A word on this clonotype: With a far larger clone one base away, a read error is the likely cause. The chain is built from TRBV11-1 and TRBJ2-1; 12 bases align to TRBD2. CDR3 length: 14 residues. CDR1 and CDR2 (germline): SGHAT, FQDESV (reference sequence). CDR3 residues: CARSLAGGYNEQFF. The CDR3 coding sequence is TGTGCCCGCAGCCTAGCGGGAGGGTACAATGAGCAGTTCTTC.

There are many counts of this clonotype. This rearrangement joins TRBV5-1 to TRBJ2-2; no reliable D call. From germline, CDR1 is SGHRS and CDR2 YFSETQ. The CDR3 runs 15 residues. V was cut by 1 base and J by 6 bases, with 13 bases left in between. CDR3: CASSLTQASSGELFF. The CDR3 DNA follows: TGCGCCAGCAGCTTGACCCAGGCATCGTCCGGGGAGCTGTTTTTT.

For this clonotype: The final CDR3 position lacks the conserved phenylalanine or tryptophan, pointing to a likely read error. This CDR3 is CANSYSGWPHMNTEAFL. The CDR3 DNA sequence: TGTGCCAACAGTTACAGCGGGTGGCCCCATATGAACACTGAAGCTTTCCTT. V is TRBV6-2 or TRBV6-3 and J is TRBJ1-1, with no clear D. Germline-derived CDR1 and CDR2 are MNHEY and SVGEGT. The CDR3 spans 17 residues.

This clonotype has just a few counts. A much larger clone differs from this one at a single base, so this may be a read error. The chain links TRBV3-1 to TRBJ2-3; no clear D. Deletions cut 5 bases from V and 2 bases from J, with 8 bases between. The CDR3 contains 13 residues. Germline lookup yields CDR1 LGHDT and CDR2 YNNKEL (reference sequence). In DNA form, the CDR3 reads TGTGCCAGCAGCAAGCCCCCCACAGATACGCAGTATTTT. Protein: CASSKPPTDTQYF.

This clonotype was recorded at least ten times. This rearrangement joins TRBV7-2 to TRBJ2-4; 10 nucleotides agree with TRBD1. Germline trimming cut 1 base from V and 1 base from J; bases unmatched to any gene: 1. CDR1 and CDR2 from the germline V gene are SGHTA and FQGNSA. CDR3 length: 16 amino acids. CDR3 sequence: CASSLGQGAAKNIQYF. CDR3 in DNA: TGTGCCAGCAGCTTAGGACAGGGGGCCGCCAAAAACATTCAGTACTTC.

This clonotype was recorded once. This sequence joins TRBV14 and TRBJ2-1; 7 nucleotides agree with TRBD2. Germline V gene data show CDR1 as SGHDN and CDR2 as FVKESK. The CDR3 has 18 amino acids. The V segment lost 1 base and the J segment 0 bases; nucleotides outside the gene matches: 9. The CDR3, as DNA: TGTGCCAGCAGCCAAGGGCGGGGGTCACCCAGCTCCTACAATGAGCAGTTCTTC. This sequence encodes CASSQGRGSPSSYNEQFF. Full variable domain (missing parts from reference TRBV14 and TRBJ2-1): EAGVTQFPSHSVIEKGQTVTLRCDPISGHDNLYWYRRVMGKEIKFLLHFVKESKQDESGMPNNRFLAERTGGTYSTLKVQPAELEDSGVYFCASSQGRGSPSSYNEQFFGPGTRLTVL.

At least ten counts were recorded for this clonotype. The chain links TRBV6-5 to TRBJ2-2; 9 bases are a match to TRBD2. Germline lookup yields CDR1 MNHEY and CDR2 SVGAGI. This CDR3 comprises 15 residues. The J segment lost 1 base and the V segment lost 3 bases, leaving 0 bases of the junction unmatched. CDR3 amino acids: CASSYSGGNTGELFF. CDR3 bases: TGTGCCAGCAGTTATAGCGGGGGGAACACCGGGGAGCTGTTTTTT.

This clonotype was seen only a few times. Possible read error: a much larger clone is one base away. This chain connects TRBV3-1 to TRBJ1-2; D possibly corresponds to TRBD1 (5 bases). This CDR3 has 16 amino acids. Germline CDR1 LGHDT, CDR2 YNNKEL (reference sequence). For the CDR3, the DNA is TGTGCCGGCAGCCAAAGGGACCGAACACATGCCTATGGCTACACCTTC. Its translation is CAGSQRDRTHAYGYTF.

This clonotype was recorded a few times. Given a much more abundant clone one base away, this may be a read error. J is TRBJ1-5 and V is TRBV20-1, with 7 bases fitting TRBD1. Per germline, CDR1 DFQATT and CDR2 SNEGSKA (reference sequence). This CDR3 region has 15 residues. Trimming removed 3 bases from V and 6 bases from J; junction bases left unmatched: 11. The DNA for the CDR3 is TGCAGTGCTAGTAGGGACAGCCAAAACAGTCAGCCCCAGCATTTT. This codes for CSASRDSQNSQPQHF.

Regarding this clonotype: Being one base from a much bigger clone, this may be a read error. The chain links TRBV12-3 or TRBV12-4 to TRBJ2-1; TRBD2 matches 12 bases. V lost 4 bases and J lost 8; bases outside the gene matches: 6. This CDR3 region has 15 residues. CDR3 residues: CASSSRLAGDDEQFF. CDR3 nucleotides: TGTGCCAGCAGTTCTAGACTAGCGGGGGACGATGAGCAGTTCTTC.

This clonotype occurred many times. V is TRBV20-1 and J is TRBJ1-2, with no clear D. Germline V CDR1 and CDR2: DFQATT, SNEGSKA (reference sequence). The V end lost 2 bases, the J end lost 10 bases, and 11 bases lay between the germline ends. This CDR3 has 11 residues. This CDR3 reads CSARKSVDYTF. Here the CDR3 DNA reads TGCAGTGCTAGAAAAAGTGTAGACTACACCTTC.

Many counts were recorded for this clonotype. This chain connects TRBV28 to TRBJ2-5, with D perhaps matching TRBD1 (5 bases). The CDR3 length is 14 residues. V lost 5 bases and J 3 bases, leaving 13 bases between the germline ends. From germline, CDR1 is MDHEN and CDR2 SYDVKM. This CDR3 reads CASSLPDIKETQYF. CDR3 bases: TGTGCCAGCAGTCTCCCGGACATAAAAGAGACCCAGTACTTC.